This TCR beta chain was profiled in a study of blood T cell repertoires in COVID-19. Across the whole study: The United States, Italy and Spain supplied acute and convalescent COVID-19 samples. Nucleic acid was either cDNA or gDNA, and it came from T cells, B-cell-depleted T cells, or PBMCs.

Study processing details: Estimates of nucleated cell counts were drawn from the amplification of reference gene primers. The repertoire was sequenced with immunoSEQ multiplex PCR; TCRdb's copy has only in-frame clones and lacks some. The V and J calls and clone size come from that table; D and trimming were worked out from the DNA. This sample yields some 150,000 clones, of which 85% to 90% are seen a single time; less than 4% belongs to the top ten. CDR3 length: 12 residues. Germline V gene sequence: CDR1 MDHEN, CDR2 SYDVKM. After removal of 5 bases from V and 13 bases from J, the junction contained 9 bases not matched to a gene.

The chain couples TRBV28 to TRBJ1-2, with 8 nucleotides matching TRBD1. The receptor's source is a woman aged 60-70 years with active COVID-19. Material for sequencing was peripheral blood. This chain's CDR3 is CASSGTGIYSTF. CDR3 nucleotides: TGTGCCAGCAGTGGGACAGGAATTTACTCCACCTTC.